This T cell receptor beta chain was sequenced during a study of human T cells and chemical hapten exposure. Study-wide context: Subjects had 2% DPC placed on about 2 cm by about 2 cm of upper inner arm skin for sensitization. Alopecia areata, totalis and universalis patients, mostly female, were included.

Germline V gene data show CDR1 as SEHNR and CDR2 as FQNEAQ (reference sequence). After removal of 5 bases from V and 5 bases from J, the junction contained 4 bases not matched to a gene. The CDR3 consists of 13 residues. There are many counts of this clonotype. The antigen remains unidentified. Findings and limits, study-wide: Counts of TCRs above 1 in 1000 frequency stayed unchanged with DPC sensitization.

Time point described: pre-sensitization, week 0. Indicated treatment: therapeutic diphenylcyclopropenone sensitization with weekly scalp DPC. It was unfractionated whole blood from which total RNA was extracted. TCRdb called the RACE reads again in MiXCR, with one record for every CDR3 protein. The sample lists some 330,000 distinct CDR3 sequences, 4.5% to 5.5% occurring once. This rearrangement joins TRBV7-9 to TRBJ2-7; TRBD1 agrees at 9 bases. The sequence was obtained from a woman aged 18-30 years with alopecia areata. Some clones in this sample may be carry-over from other donors' samples. Sample: whole blood, taken in connection with sensitization to the hapten diphenylcyclopropenone (DPC). CDR3 DNA: TGTGCCAGCAGCCGTGACAGGGGGAACGAGCAGTACTTC. As protein: CASSRDRGNEQYF. The variable domain in full, with the rest retrieved from reference TRBV7-9 and TRBJ2-7, is DTGVSQNPRHKITKRGQNVTFRCDPISEHNRLYWYRQTLGQGPEFLTYFQNEAQLEKSRLLSDRFSAERPKGSFSTLEIQRTEQGDSAMYLCASSRDRGNEQYFGPGTRLTVT.